This record covers a single TCR beta chain. Source study methods: Nucleated cell counts were estimated from reference gene primer amplification. The method was immunoSEQ multiplex PCR; TCRdb's version includes in-frame clones alone and lacks a portion of them. For V, J and clone size, that table is used; D and trimming come from the DNA. This sample carries tens of thousands of clones, about 90% of them seen once, and the ten largest clones take roughly 14%. The data are from a study of blood T cell repertoires in COVID-19. Across the study: The United States, Italy and Spain supplied acute and convalescent COVID-19 samples. Nucleic acid was either cDNA or gDNA, and it came from T cells, B-cell-depleted T cells, or PBMCs.

V gave up 5 bases and J gave up 2 bases, with 13 bases separating them. The V gene's germline CDR1 is LNHNV and CDR2 YYDKDF (reference sequence). The CDR3 runs 15 residues. V usage is TRBV15 and J usage is TRBJ1-5; a weak D match, TRBD1 (5 bases). This TCR was recovered from a male donor with acute or convalescent COVID-19. The sequenced material came from peripheral blood. The CDR3, as DNA: TGTGCCACCAGCTACGGGGGAGTGGGCAATCAGCCCCAGCATTTT. Translating gives CATSYGGVGNQPQHF.